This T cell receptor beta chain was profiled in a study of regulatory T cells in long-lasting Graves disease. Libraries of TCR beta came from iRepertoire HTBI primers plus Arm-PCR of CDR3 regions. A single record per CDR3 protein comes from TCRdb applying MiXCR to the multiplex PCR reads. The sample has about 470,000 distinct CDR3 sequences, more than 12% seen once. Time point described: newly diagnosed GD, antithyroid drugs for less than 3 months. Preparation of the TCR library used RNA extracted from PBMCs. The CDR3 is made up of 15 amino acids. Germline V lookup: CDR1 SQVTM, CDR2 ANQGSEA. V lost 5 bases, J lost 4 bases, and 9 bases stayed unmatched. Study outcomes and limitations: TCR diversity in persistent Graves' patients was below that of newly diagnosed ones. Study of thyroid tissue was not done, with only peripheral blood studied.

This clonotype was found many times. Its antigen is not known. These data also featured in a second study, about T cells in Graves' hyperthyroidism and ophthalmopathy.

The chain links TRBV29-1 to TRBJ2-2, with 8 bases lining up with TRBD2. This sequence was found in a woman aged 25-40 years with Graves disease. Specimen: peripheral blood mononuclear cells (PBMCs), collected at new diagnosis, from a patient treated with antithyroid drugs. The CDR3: CSVLQLAGSTGELFF. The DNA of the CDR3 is TGCAGCGTTTTACAATTAGCGGGATCCACCGGGGAGCTGTTTTTT.